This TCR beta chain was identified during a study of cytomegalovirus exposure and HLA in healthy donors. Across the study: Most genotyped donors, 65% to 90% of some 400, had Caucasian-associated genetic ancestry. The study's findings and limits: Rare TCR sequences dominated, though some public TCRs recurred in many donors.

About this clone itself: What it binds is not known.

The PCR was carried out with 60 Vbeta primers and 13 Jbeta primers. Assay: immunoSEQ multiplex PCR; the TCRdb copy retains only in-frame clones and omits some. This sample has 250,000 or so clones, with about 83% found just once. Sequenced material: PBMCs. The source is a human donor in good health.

CDR3 amino acids: CASSSPRQGWGETQYF. CDR3 in DNA: TGTGCCAGCAGCTCCCCCCGACAGGGGTGGGGAGAGACCCAGTACTTC. This chain links TRBV13 with TRBJ2-5, with 8 bases matching TRBD1. The CDR3 loop spans 16 amino acids. V lost 4 bases and J lost 4; bases outside the gene matches: 11. Germline V gene lookup returns CDR1 PRHDT and CDR2 FYEKMQ (reference sequence).